This T cell receptor beta chain was obtained from a study of identifying expanded T cells in peripheral blood. General observations from the study: Technical replicates showed about 1.2 changed clones; approximately 2 weeks approximately 15; four weeks 19. Across healthy donors, higher total template counts meant significantly greater two-week count variance.

Here immunoSEQ multiplex PCR was the method, and the copy in TCRdb shows in-frame clones only, minus some. Of some 100,000 clones listed, around 89% are singletons. Worth noting for this clone: What it recognizes is unknown.

V was trimmed by 0 bases and J by 0 bases, leaving 9 bases between them. The CDR3 has 16 residues. Germline values: CDR1 GTSNPN, CDR2 SVGIG (reference sequence). The chain uses TRBV30 and TRBJ1-6; tentatively, D is TRBD1 (5 bases). The sequencing input was blood. The clonotype was recovered from a person aged 18 to 70 in good health. The CDR3 region is CAWSVGTSSYNSPLHF. CDR3 nucleotides: TGTGCCTGGAGTGTCGGGACCAGCTCCTATAATTCACCCCTCCACTTT.